What follows are 27 T cell receptor beta chains derived from one specimen sequenced in a study of vaccination effects on CD4 cells after COVID-19. These TCRs are of unknown antigen specificity. Culture proceeded for about ten days, and CD4+ T cells were then isolated. Clones were read by immunoSEQ multiplex PCR, and TCRdb kept only the in-frame ones, dropping some. The data show roughly 60,000 clones, 72% seen once. This specimen consisted of CD4+ T cells from PBMCs cultured without peptide, obtained before COVID-19 vaccination. The origin of the receptors is a human donor who had a prior SARS-CoV-2 infection.

In its sample, this clone was seen once. The chain links TRBV3-1 (or the pseudogene TRBV3-2) to TRBJ1-2; D is uncertain. The CDR3 extends over 12 amino acids. CDR1 is LGHDT, CDR2 YNNKEL, per germline (reference sequence). Trimming stripped 0 bases from V and 8 bases from J, with 7 bases between. This CDR3 reads CASSQDREGYTF. The CDR3 DNA reads TGTGCCAGCAGCCAAGATCGGGAAGGCTACACCTTC.

This clone was detected only a few times. This chain links TRBV4-3 with TRBJ2-1, with no clear D. Trimming pared 0 bases from V and 5 bases from J, leaving 8 bases between. Germline V gene data show CDR1 as LGHNA and CDR2 as YSLEER. The CDR3 is 14 residues long. The CDR3 region has the DNA TGCGCCAGCAGCCAAGACTCGCCAAACAATGAGCAGTTCTTC. Residues: CASSQDSPNNEQFF.

There are a few counts of this clone. The chain employs TRBV7-3 and TRBJ2-2, with TRBD2 identical over 10 bases. Germline CDR1 reads SGHTA; CDR2 reads FQGTGA. Trimming at V came to 1 base and at J to 0 bases, leaving 5 bases not matched to a gene. The CDR3 covers 18 residues. CDR3 loop: CASSLKRTSGTNTGELFF. The CDR3 region has the DNA TGTGCCAGCAGCTTAAAGCGGACTAGCGGTACGAACACCGGGGAGCTGTTTTTT.

A few counts support this clone. The V and J genes are TRBV30 and TRBJ1-5; D not certain. This CDR3 contains 14 residues. With 2 bases removed from V and 5 bases from J, the gap between germline ends came to 13 bases. Looked up from germline, CDR1 is GTSNPN and CDR2 is SVGIG (reference sequence). The chain's CDR3 is CAWSPDPRDQPQHF. Here the CDR3 DNA reads TGTGCCTGGAGTCCCGACCCCCGGGATCAGCCCCAGCATTTT.

This sequence joins TRBV7-2 and TRBJ2-3; 12 bases are shared with TRBD2. V was pared by 5 bases and J by 5 bases, with 8 bases of the junction left unmatched. This CDR3 is built from 16 residues. Germline-derived CDR1 and CDR2 are SGHTA and FQGNSA. As DNA, the CDR3 is TGTGCCAGCAGCCCGTCCCTAGCGGGGGGGCAAGATACGCAGTATTTT. It yields the protein CASSPSLAGGQDTQYF.

The rearrangement uses TRBV4-2 and TRBJ2-7, with 7 bases lining up with TRBD1. J lost 3 bases, V lost 0 bases, and 11 bases had no gene match. Looked up from germline, CDR1 is LGHNA and CDR2 is YNFKEQ. The CDR3 has 17 residues. The CDR3 region is CASSQDFRQGVYYEQYF. CDR3 bases: TGTGCCAGCAGCCAAGATTTCCGGCAGGGGGTCTACTACGAGCAGTACTTC.

V and J are TRBV13 and TRBJ1-1; D is unresolved. The CDR3 has 14 residues. With 1 base removed from V and 3 bases from J, the gap between germline ends came to 9 bases. Per germline, CDR1 PRHDT and CDR2 FYEKMQ (reference sequence). The CDR3, as DNA: TGTGCCAGCAGCTTAGTGTGGTTCGACACTGAAGCTTTCTTT. It codes for CASSLVWFDTEAFF.

The gene calls are TRBV6-5 and TRBJ2-1; TRBD2 might be the D (5 bases). The CDR3 loop spans 13 amino acids. From germline, CDR1 is MNHEY and CDR2 SVGAGI. V was shortened by 6 bases and J by 7 bases, with 13 bases between the two germline ends. DNA of the CDR3: TGTGCCAGCAGCCGCCCTGGCGGGAATGAGCAGTTCTTC. Amino acids: CASSRPGGNEQFF.

The chain has TRBV20-1 and TRBJ1-5, with D perhaps TRBD1 (5 bases). Trimming stripped 3 bases from V and 9 bases from J, with 15 bases between. The CDR3 is 13 amino acids. Germline CDR1 is DFQATT and CDR2 is SNEGSKA (reference sequence). Written as DNA, the CDR3 is TGCAGTGCTAGTCGAACAGGAGCGAGGCCCCAGCATTTT. Its protein product is CSASRTGARPQHF.

The rearrangement joins TRBV7-9 to TRBJ1-2; D is perhaps TRBD1 (5 bases). Germline-derived CDR1 and CDR2 are SEHNR and FQNEAQ (reference sequence). The V and J ends lost 5 bases and 5 bases respectively, with 12 bases between them. The CDR3 is made up of 13 amino acids. The chain's CDR3 is CASSPGREYGYTF. DNA of the CDR3: TGTGCCAGCAGCCCCGGCAGGGAGTATGGCTACACCTTC.

The chain combines TRBV5-1 with TRBJ2-4; D remains unclear. This CDR3 contains 16 residues. The germline CDR1 and CDR2 sequences are SGHRS and YFSETQ. V lost 0 bases, J lost 0 bases, and 10 bases lay in between. The CDR3, as DNA: TGCGCCAGCAGCTTGGGGTCTGAACTAGCCAAAAACATTCAGTACTTC. Amino acid sequence: CASSLGSELAKNIQYF.

J is TRBJ1-3 and V is TRBV30; weak D call: TRBD1 (6 bases). The ends were cut back, 5 bases at V and 2 bases at J, with 19 bases in the middle. This CDR3 is built from 16 residues. Germline V lookup: CDR1 GTSNPN, CDR2 SVGIG (reference sequence). CDR3 nucleotides: TGTGCCTGGGGGGCGAGGGGGTCCCAGGCTGGAAACACCATATATTTT. Residues: CAWGARGSQAGNTIYF.

The V gene is TRBV5-1, the J gene TRBJ1-3; D remains unclear. The germline CDR1 and CDR2 sequences are SGHRS and YFSETQ. V lost 4 bases and J 0 bases, leaving 17 bases between the germline ends. The CDR3 loop spans 17 amino acids. CDR3: CASSLQSITRSGNTIYF. For the CDR3, the DNA is TGCGCCAGCAGCCTCCAGTCCATAACCCGCTCTGGAAACACCATATATTTT.

The rearrangement uses TRBV6-6 and TRBJ2-2; D call uncertain. Germline V gene sequence: CDR1 MNHNY, CDR2 SVGAGI (reference sequence). V shed 9 bases and J shed 4 bases, with 9 bases lying between them. The CDR3 loop spans 12 amino acids. CDR3 DNA sequence: TGTGCCAGTAAAACTCTCACCGGGGAGCTGTTTTTT. Amino acid sequence: CASKTLTGELFF.

CDR3 region: CASGTGAQTYEQYF. The CDR3 DNA follows: TGCGCCAGCGGGACGGGGGCCCAAACCTACGAGCAGTACTTC. The chain carries TRBV5-1 and TRBJ2-7, with D perhaps matching TRBD1 or TRBD2 (6 bases each). Trimming took 7 bases from V and 2 from J, leaving 16 bases between them. This CDR3 contains 14 residues. Germline assignment: CDR1 SGHRS and CDR2 YFSETQ.

The chain recombines TRBV30 with TRBJ2-7, with 8 bases identical to TRBD1. V shed 2 bases and J 3 bases; nucleotides not matched to a gene: 9. This CDR3 has 15 amino acids. Germline V gene data show CDR1 as GTSNPN and CDR2 as SVGIG (reference sequence). CDR3 DNA sequence: TGTGCCTGGAGTCCCAAAGGACAGGGAAACTACGAGCAGTACTTC. Protein product: CAWSPKGQGNYEQYF.

The chain links TRBV5-4 to TRBJ1-1; 8 positions agree with TRBD1. There are 17 residues in the CDR3. CDR1 is SGHNT and CDR2 is YYREEE in the germline V gene (reference sequence). The junction had 16 bases not matched to a gene; V was cut back by 3 bases and J by 6 bases. DNA of the CDR3: TGTGCCAGCAGCTCAATATTCCCCTCAGGGGGCGCCCCTGAAGCTTTCTTT. Translation gives CASSSIFPSGGAPEAFF.

V and J are TRBV10-3 and TRBJ2-6; D ambiguous. CDR1 is ENHRY, CDR2 SYGVKD, per germline. This CDR3 is built from 14 residues. V was cut by 4 bases and J by 2 bases, with 6 bases left in between. For the CDR3, the DNA is TGTGCCATCAGTGGCGGAGCTGGGGCCAACGTCCTGACTTTC. Translation gives CAISGGAGANVLTF.

A remark on this clone: Sequence at one end of the junction differs from germline and may be a read error. This chain uses TRBV7-2 with TRBJ2-1; D uncertain. The CDR3 runs to 15 residues. The germline gives CDR1 SGHTA, CDR2 FQGNSA. The CDR3, as DNA: TGTGCCAGCAGCTTCACAGCCGGGTCCTTCAATGAGCAGTTCTTC. Its protein is CASSFTAGSFNEQFF.

The rearrangement links TRBV11-3 to TRBJ2-1; 13 bases are shared with TRBD2. Germline lookup yields CDR1 SGHNT and CDR2 YENEEA. CDR3 size: 15 residues. J was trimmed by 13 bases and V by 7 bases; bases with no gene match: 13. The DNA of the CDR3 is TGTGCCAGCACCATCTCCGGGACTAGCGGGACCCCACAGTTCTTC. This codes for CASTISGTSGTPQFF. The entire variable domain, with the rest obtained from reference TRBV11-3 and TRBJ2-1, is as follows: EAGVVQSPRYKIIEKKQPVAFWCNPISGHNTLYWYLQNLGQGPELLIRYENEEAVDDSQLPKDRFSAERLKGVDSTLKIQPAELGDSAVYLCASTISGTSGTPQFFGPGTRLTVL.

The chain recombines TRBV13 with TRBJ2-3; TRBD2 agrees at 7 bases. This CDR3 region has 17 residues. The germline V gene encodes CDR1 PRHDT and CDR2 FYEKMQ (reference sequence). V shed 5 bases, J shed 5 bases, and the junction held 16 bases outside the gene matches. CDR3 DNA sequence: TGTGCCAGCAGCATACCCTTTGGAGGGAGGGCCAGAGATACGCAGTATTTT. Translating gives CASSIPFGGRARDTQYF.

The rearrangement uses TRBV2 and TRBJ2-1, with D perhaps TRBD2 (6 bases). The V and J ends lost 4 bases and 0 bases respectively, with 10 bases between them. In germline, CDR1 is SNHLY, CDR2 FYNNEI. The CDR3 has 15 residues. The CDR3, as DNA: TGTGCCAGCAGTGCGTTGGGGGGCTCCTACAATGAGCAGTTCTTC. It translates to CASSALGGSYNEQFF.

This clone was observed a few times. The chain couples TRBV5-8 to TRBJ2-7; D ambiguous. CDR3 size: 14 residues. V lost 0 bases to trimming and J lost 2 bases, with 9 bases between them. Germline V CDR1 and CDR2: SGHTS, YDEGEE. CDR3 protein: CASSLAGVAYEQYF. The CDR3, as DNA: TGTGCCAGCAGCTTGGCGGGCGTAGCCTACGAGCAGTACTTC.

This chain joins TRBV7-2 and TRBJ2-7; TRBD2 agrees at 10 bases. This CDR3 has 16 residues. Germline V gene data show CDR1 as SGHTA and CDR2 as FQGNSA. V lost 0 bases, J lost 2 bases, and 4 bases stayed unmatched. In DNA form, the CDR3 reads TGTGCCAGCAGCTTAGCTAGCGGGGGGACTACCTACGAGCAGTACTTC. This gives the protein CASSLASGGTTYEQYF.

The chain combines TRBV18 with TRBJ1-4; D gene uncertain. Germline V gene lookup returns CDR1 KGHSH and CDR2 LQKENI. Trimming removed 5 bases from V and 5 bases from J, with 9 bases in between. The CDR3 runs 13 residues. The CDR3 sequence is CASSTTENEKLFF. CDR3 nucleotide sequence: TGTGCCAGCTCAACTACCGAAAATGAAAAACTGTTTTTT.

This clone was observed a single time. The chain has TRBV4-3 and TRBJ2-1; 7 bases match TRBD1. V shed 4 bases and J 6 bases; nucleotides not matched to a gene: 9. The CDR3 spans 15 residues. Germline V gene data show CDR1 as LGHNA and CDR2 as YSLEER. CDR3 protein: CASSRNLDRINEQFF. The DNA of the CDR3 is TGCGCCAGCAGCCGCAACCTGGACAGGATCAATGAGCAGTTCTTC.

The rearrangement links TRBV6-1 to TRBJ2-4; D is possibly TRBD1 (5 bases). This CDR3 has 19 amino acids. Looked up from germline, CDR1 is MNHNS and CDR2 is SASEGT. V dropped 0 bases and J dropped 0 bases, with 18 bases sitting between them. The CDR3 region is CASSEANYRTPVAKNIQYF. CDR3 DNA: TGTGCCAGCAGTGAAGCCAATTACAGGACCCCTGTAGCCAAAAACATTCAGTACTTC.